This TCR beta chain was documented in a study of cytomegalovirus exposure and HLA in healthy donors. Findings and caveats of the study: Researchers reported that a few CMV-associated chains were confirmed in vitro as CMV antigen-specific. An apparent linkage of common viral pathogens to several of the most significant clusters emerged in a later analysis. An Asian-associated ancestry cluster reportedly showed fewer N-insertions than the roughly 700-donor mean in a later analysis. In a later analysis, TCR beta V- and J-gene trimming showed a link to a missense DCLRE1C variant.

With 60 Vbeta and 13 Jbeta primers, the PCR was carried out. The repertoire was sequenced with immunoSEQ multiplex PCR; TCRdb's copy has only in-frame clones and lacks some. The clone table shows approximately 150,000 clones, with the ten largest holding 0.8% to 1%. V lost 0 bases, J lost 4 bases, and 4 bases stayed unmatched. CDR1 is GTSNPN, CDR2 SVGIG, per germline (reference sequence). The CDR3 is 14 residues long. Notes on this clone: What it binds is unknown.

This TCR was recovered from a male donor in good health and CMV-seronegative. The rearrangement joins TRBV30 to TRBJ1-2, with 8 bases identical to TRBD1. Material for sequencing was PBMCs. The CDR3 is CAWSVDRGVYGYTF. CDR3 nucleotide sequence: TGTGCCTGGAGTGTAGACAGGGGTGTCTATGGCTACACCTTC.